This T cell receptor beta chain was profiled in a study of CXCR3-negative and CXCR3-positive naive CD8 T cells. The study, taken as a whole, reports: Whereas both naive subsets had comparably high diversity, memory CD8+ cells had much lower diversity. Surface CD5 was comparable between naive subsets; TCR strength was inferred from TRB CDR3 properties. CXCR3 expression partially decreased after cryopreservation; most assays used fresh PBMCs. CXCR3-positive naive cells carried more hydrophobic TRB CDR3s than CXCR3-negative naive cells did.

Naivety in CD8+ T cells corresponded to a CD45RO-CCR7+CD27+CD95- phenotype. As to this clonotype: Its specificity is unknown.

Carrying UMI labels, the TRB cDNA libraries were prepared through 5' RACE. TCRdb re-called the 5' RACE reads; one entry per CDR3 protein, DNA not given. The sample table sets out 150,000 or so distinct CDR3 sequences. Source material: naive CXCR3+ CD8+ T cells from blood. Subset denoted: CD45RO-CCR7+CD27+CD95- naive CD8+ T cells expressing CXCR3 (TNR3+). This receptor was taken from a human donor in good health. Some clones in this sample may be carry-over from other donors' samples.

CDR3 region: CASSWPSGGYSNMSYNEQFF. This sequence joins TRBV28 and TRBJ2-1; the D call from TCRdb, TRBD2, cannot be confirmed without DNA. Germline V gene sequence: CDR1 MDHEN, CDR2 SYDVKM. This CDR3 spans 20 amino acids.